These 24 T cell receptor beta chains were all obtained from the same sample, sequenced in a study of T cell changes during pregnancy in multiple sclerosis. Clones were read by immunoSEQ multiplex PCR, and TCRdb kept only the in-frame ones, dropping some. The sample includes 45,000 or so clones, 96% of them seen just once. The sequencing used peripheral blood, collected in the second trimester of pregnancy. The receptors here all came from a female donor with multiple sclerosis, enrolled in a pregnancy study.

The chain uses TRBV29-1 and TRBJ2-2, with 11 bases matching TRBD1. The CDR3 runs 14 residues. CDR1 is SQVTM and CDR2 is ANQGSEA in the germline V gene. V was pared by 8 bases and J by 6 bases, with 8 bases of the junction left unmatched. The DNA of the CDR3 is TGCAGCTTACCCGGGACAGGGGGGGCCGGGGAGCTGTTTTTT. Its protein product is CSLPGTGGAGELFF.

The CDR3 sequence: CASSPYQGVNYGYTF. For the CDR3, the DNA is TGTGCCAGCAGCCCATATCAGGGGGTGAACTATGGCTACACCTTC. The chain combines TRBV7-9 with TRBJ1-2, with TRBD1 matching 7 bases. J gave up 2 bases and V 5 bases, and 8 bases lay outside the gene matches. The CDR3 has 15 amino acids. Per the germline V gene, CDR1 is SEHNR and CDR2 is FQNEAQ (reference sequence).

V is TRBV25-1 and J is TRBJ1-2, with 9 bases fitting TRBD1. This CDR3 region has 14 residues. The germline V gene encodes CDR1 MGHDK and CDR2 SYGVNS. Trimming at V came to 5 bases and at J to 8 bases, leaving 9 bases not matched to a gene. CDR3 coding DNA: TGTGCCAGCAGTCAGAGGGGGACAGGGAGCGGCTACACCTTC. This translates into CASSQRGTGSGYTF.

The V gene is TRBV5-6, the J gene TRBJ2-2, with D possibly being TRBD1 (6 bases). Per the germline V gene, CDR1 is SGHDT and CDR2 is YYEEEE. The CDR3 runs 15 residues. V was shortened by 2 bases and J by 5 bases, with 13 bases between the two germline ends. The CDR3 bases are TGTGCCAGCAGCTTAGCGACAGGTCAAACCGGGGAGCTGTTTTTT. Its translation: CASSLATGQTGELFF. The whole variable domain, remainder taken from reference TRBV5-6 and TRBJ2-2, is DAGVTQSPTHLIKTRGQQVTLRCSPKSGHDTVSWYQQALGQGPQFIFQYYEEEERQRGNFPDRFSGHQFPNYSSELNVNALLLGDSALYLCASSLATGQTGELFFGEGSRLTVL.

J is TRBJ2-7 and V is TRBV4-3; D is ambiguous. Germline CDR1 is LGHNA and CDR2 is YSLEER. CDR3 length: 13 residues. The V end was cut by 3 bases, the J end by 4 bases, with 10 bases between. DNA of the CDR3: TGCGCCAGCAGCCAGGCCCCCCAGTACGAGCAGTACTTC. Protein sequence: CASSQAPQYEQYF.

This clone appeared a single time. Here the CDR3 DNA reads TGTGCCAGCAGTGGCGAGGTGGCCTATGGCTACACCTTC. Translation gives CASSGEVAYGYTF. V gene TRBV2 combines with J gene TRBJ1-2; D gene uncertain. CDR1 and CDR2 from the germline V gene are SNHLY and FYNNEI. CDR3 size: 13 residues. The ends were cut back, 4 bases at V and 4 bases at J, with 10 bases in the middle.

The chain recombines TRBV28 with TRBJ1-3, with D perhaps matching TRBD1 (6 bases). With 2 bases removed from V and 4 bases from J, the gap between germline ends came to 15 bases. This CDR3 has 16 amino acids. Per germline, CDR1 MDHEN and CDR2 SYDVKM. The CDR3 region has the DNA TGTGCCAGCAGTTTAAGGTCTACAGGGCCCGGAAACACCATATATTTT. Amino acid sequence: CASSLRSTGPGNTIYF.

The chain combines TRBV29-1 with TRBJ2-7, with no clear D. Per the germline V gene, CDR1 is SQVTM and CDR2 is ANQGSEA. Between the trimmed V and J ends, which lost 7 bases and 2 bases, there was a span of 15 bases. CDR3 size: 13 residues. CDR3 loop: CSARGPPTYEQYF. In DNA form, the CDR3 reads TGCAGCGCCCGAGGCCCACCGACCTACGAGCAGTACTTC.

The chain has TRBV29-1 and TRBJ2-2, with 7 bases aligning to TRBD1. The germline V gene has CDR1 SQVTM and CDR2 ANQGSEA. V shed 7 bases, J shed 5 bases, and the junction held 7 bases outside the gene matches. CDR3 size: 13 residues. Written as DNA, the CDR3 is TGCAGCGCCAGGACAGGAGGAACCGGGGAGCTGTTTTTT. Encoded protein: CSARTGGTGELFF.

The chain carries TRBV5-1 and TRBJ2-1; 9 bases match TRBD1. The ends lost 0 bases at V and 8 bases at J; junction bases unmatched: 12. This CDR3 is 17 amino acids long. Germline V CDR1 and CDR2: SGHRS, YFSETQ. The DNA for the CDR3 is TGCGCCAGCAGCTTGGAACAGGGGGCGTCCAGGATGCATGAGCAGTTCTTC. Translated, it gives CASSLEQGASRMHEQFF.

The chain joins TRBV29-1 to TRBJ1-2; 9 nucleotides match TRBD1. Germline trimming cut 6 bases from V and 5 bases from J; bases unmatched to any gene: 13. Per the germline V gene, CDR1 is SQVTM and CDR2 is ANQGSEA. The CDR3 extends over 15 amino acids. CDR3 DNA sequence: TGCAGCGTCCCGGGACAGGGTTCAGTTTATTATGGCTACACCTTC. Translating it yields CSVPGQGSVYYGYTF.

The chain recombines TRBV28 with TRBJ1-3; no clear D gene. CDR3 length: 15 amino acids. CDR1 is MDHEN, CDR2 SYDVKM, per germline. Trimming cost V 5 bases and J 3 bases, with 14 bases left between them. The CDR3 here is CASSTHGGFGNTIYF. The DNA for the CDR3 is TGTGCCAGCAGTACCCACGGAGGGTTTGGAAACACCATATATTTT.

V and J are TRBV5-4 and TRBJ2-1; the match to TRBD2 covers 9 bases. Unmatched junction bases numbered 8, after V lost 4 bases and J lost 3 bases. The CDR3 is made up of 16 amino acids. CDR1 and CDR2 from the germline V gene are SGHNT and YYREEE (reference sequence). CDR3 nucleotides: TGTGCCAGCAGCAAGACCGGGACTAGCCGCTACAATGAGCAGTTCTTC. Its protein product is CASSKTGTSRYNEQFF.

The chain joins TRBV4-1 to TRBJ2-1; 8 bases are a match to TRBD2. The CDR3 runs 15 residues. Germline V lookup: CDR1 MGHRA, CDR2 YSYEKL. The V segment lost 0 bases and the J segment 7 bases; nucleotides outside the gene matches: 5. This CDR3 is CASSQDPGRGNEQFF. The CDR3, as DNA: TGCGCCAGCAGCCAAGACCCCGGGAGGGGGAATGAGCAGTTCTTC.

CDR3 in amino acids: CASSPGLAGAGEQYF. CDR3 nucleotide sequence: TGTGCCAGCTCACCTGGACTAGCGGGGGCTGGGGAGCAGTACTTC. The chain is built from TRBV18 and TRBJ2-7, with 13 bases lining up with TRBD2. Unmatched junction bases numbered 6, after V lost 3 bases and J lost 7 bases. Per germline, CDR1 KGHSH and CDR2 LQKENI. The CDR3 runs to 15 residues.

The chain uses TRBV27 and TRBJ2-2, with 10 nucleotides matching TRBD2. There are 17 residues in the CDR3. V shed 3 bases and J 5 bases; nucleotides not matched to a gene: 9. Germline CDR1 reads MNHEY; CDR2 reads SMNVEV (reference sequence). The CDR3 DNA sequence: TGTGCCAGCAGTTTGGGAGCGGGAGGGCCTAGGACCGGGGAGCTGTTTTTT. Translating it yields CASSLGAGGPRTGELFF.

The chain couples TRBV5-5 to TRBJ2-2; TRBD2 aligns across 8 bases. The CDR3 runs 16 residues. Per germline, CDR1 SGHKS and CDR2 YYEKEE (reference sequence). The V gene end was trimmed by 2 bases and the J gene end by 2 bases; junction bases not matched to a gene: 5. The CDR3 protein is CASSFGGGLNTGELFF. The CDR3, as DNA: TGTGCCAGCAGCTTCGGGGGGGGACTCAACACCGGGGAGCTGTTTTTT.

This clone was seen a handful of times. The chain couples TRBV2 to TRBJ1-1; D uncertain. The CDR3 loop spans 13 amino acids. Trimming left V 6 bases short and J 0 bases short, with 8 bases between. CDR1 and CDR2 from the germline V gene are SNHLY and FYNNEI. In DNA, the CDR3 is TGTGCCAGCAGGGGGAGTCTGAACACTGAAGCTTTCTTT. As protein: CASRGSLNTEAFF.

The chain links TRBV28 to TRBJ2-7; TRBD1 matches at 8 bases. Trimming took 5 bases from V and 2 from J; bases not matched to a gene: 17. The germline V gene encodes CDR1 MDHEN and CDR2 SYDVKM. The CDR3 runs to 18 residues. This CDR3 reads CASSTPRRDRGVPYEQYF. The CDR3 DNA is TGTGCCAGCAGTACACCCCGACGAGACAGGGGCGTTCCCTACGAGCAGTACTTC.

The CDR3 loop reads CASSSRDRGGYEQYF. CDR3 DNA sequence: TGTGCCAGCAGCTCGAGGGACAGGGGGGGCTACGAGCAGTACTTC. This chain links TRBV7-9 with TRBJ2-7, with TRBD1 matching 11 bases. Unmatched junction bases numbered 5, after V lost 4 bases and J lost 3 bases. Germline V gene lookup returns CDR1 SEHNR and CDR2 FQNEAQ (reference sequence). The CDR3 has 15 residues.

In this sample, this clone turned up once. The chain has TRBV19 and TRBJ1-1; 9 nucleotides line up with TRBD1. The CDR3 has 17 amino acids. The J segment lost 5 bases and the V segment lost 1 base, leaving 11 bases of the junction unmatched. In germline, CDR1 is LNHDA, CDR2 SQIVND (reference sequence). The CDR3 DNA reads TGTGCCAGTAGTATAGTATTAATCAGACAGGGGGGGACTGAAGCTTTCTTT. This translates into CASSIVLIRQGGTEAFF.

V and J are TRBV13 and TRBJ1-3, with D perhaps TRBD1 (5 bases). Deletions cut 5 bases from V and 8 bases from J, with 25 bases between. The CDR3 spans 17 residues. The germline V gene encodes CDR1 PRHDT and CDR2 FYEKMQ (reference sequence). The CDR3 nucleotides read TGTGCCAGCAGCCCTCGTCCGTGGAGGGGATCCAGCCACACCATATATTTT. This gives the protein CASSPRPWRGSSHTIYF. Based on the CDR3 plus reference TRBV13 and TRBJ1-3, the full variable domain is AAGVIQSPRHLIKEKRETATLKCYPIPRHDTVYWYQQGPGQDPQFLISFYEKMQSDKGSIPDRFSAQQFSDYHSELNMSSLELGDSALYFCASSPRPWRGSSHTIYFGEGSWLTVV.

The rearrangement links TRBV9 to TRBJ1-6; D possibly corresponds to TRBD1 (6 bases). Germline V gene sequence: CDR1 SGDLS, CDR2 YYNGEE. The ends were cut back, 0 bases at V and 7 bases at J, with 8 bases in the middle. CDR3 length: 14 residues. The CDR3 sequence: CASSVEDRNSPLHF. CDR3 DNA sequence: TGTGCCAGCAGCGTAGAAGACAGGAATTCACCCCTCCACTTT.

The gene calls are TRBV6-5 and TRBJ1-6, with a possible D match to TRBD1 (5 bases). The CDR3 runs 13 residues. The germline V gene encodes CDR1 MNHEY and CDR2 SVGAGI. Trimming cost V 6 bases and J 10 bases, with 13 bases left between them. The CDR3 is CASSSVGGSPLHF. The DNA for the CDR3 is TGTGCCAGCAGCTCCGTGGGGGGATCACCCCTCCACTTT.